This entry features one T cell receptor (beta chain) sequence. Unmatched junction bases numbered 2, after V lost 6 bases and J lost 5 bases. The germline V gene has CDR1 SGHVS and CDR2 FNYEAQ. The CDR3 spans 12 residues. The data stem from a study of CD8 T cells in Susac syndrome. In blood CD8+ and CD4+ T cells, TCR beta underwent sequencing. Healthy donors served as age- and sex-matched controls. About 0.5 to 1 ug RNA was reverse transcribed with random hexamers. TCRdb called the immunoSEQ multiplex PCR reads again in MiXCR, with one record for every CDR3 protein. The profile covers fewer than 150,000 distinct CDR3 sequences, with 94% appearing a single time and approximately 0.3% taken by the ten largest.

This chain uses TRBV7-6 with TRBJ1-1, with 8 nucleotides matching TRBD1. The receptor was derived from a human donor in good health. Sequencing was carried out using CD8+ T cells from PBMCs. The CDR3 sequence is CASRGQATEAFF. CDR3 nucleotides: TGTGCCAGCAGGGGACAGGCGACTGAAGCTTTCTTT.